The source of this T cell receptor beta chain is a study of CD8+ T cells in alopecia areata. CD4+ and CD8+ T cells were sorted from PBMCs stained for CD3, CD4 and CD8. The CDR3 extends over 11 amino acids. CDR1 is SNHLY and CDR2 is FYNNEI in the germline V gene. Trimming stripped 7 bases from V and 6 bases from J, with 7 bases between. Reverse transcription of extracted RNA yielded cDNA, which provided the sequencing template. Method: immunoSEQ multiplex PCR; TCRdb's copy keeps in-frame clones and lacks some. The sample carries about 150,000 clones, around half recorded once. The receptor's source is a human donor with alopecia areata. The sample was CD8+ T cells sorted from blood, taken at week 0. The V and J genes are TRBV2 and TRBJ2-1, with D maybe TRBD2 (5 bases). CDR3 coding DNA: TGTGCCAGCAAGGGAGTCAATGAGCAGTTCTTC. Translation: CASKGVNEQFF.